This TCR beta chain comes out of a study of CD4+ T cells in melanoma. Whole-study results and caveats: A reported correlation linked neoantigen-specific CD4+ T cells to CD8+, macrophage and B cell function. Reportedly, melanoma neoantigen-specific CD4+ T cells showed varied differentiation states.

This clone was picked up a small number of times. Its antigen remains unknown. This CDR3 spans 18 amino acids. Germline CDR1 is SGHRS and CDR2 is YFSETQ. V was pared by 3 bases and J by 0 bases, with 21 bases between. Clones were sequenced by immunoSEQ multiplex PCR, and TCRdb holds only the in-frame ones, with some missing. The table lists fewer than 20,000 clones, around 76% of them singletons, with around 12% in the top ten. This chain joins TRBV5-1 and TRBJ1-2; possibly TRBD1 for D (5 bases). The specimen sequenced was cells from a culture (not recorded whether cultured in vitro). This sequence originates from a human donor with melanoma. The CDR3 DNA sequence: TGCGCCAGCAGCTCATTGGGGGAGACAGTGAACCCTAACTATGGCTACACCTTC. It yields the protein CASSSLGETVNPNYGYTF. Together with reference TRBV5-1 and TRBJ1-2, the CDR3 gives the full variable domain: KAGVTQTPRYLIKTRGQQVTLSCSPISGHRSVSWYQQTPGQGLQFLFEYFSETQRNKGNFPGRFSGRQFSNSRSEMNVSTLELGDSALYLCASSSLGETVNPNYGYTFGSGTRLTVV.